These 19 T cell receptor beta chains share one sample of origin, sequenced in a study of blood T cell repertoires in COVID-19. Produced via immunoSEQ multiplex PCR; TCRdb's table is partial and in-frame only. In the table there are hundreds of thousands of clones, roughly nine tenths of which are singletons. Material: peripheral blood. The origin of the receptors is a man in his sixties who had recovered from COVID-19.

The genes are TRBV10-2 and TRBJ2-3; a weak D match, TRBD1 (5 bases). V was cut by 8 bases and J by 6 bases, with 18 bases left in between. The CDR3 consists of 14 residues. The germline V gene has CDR1 WSHSY and CDR2 SAAADI. The CDR3 sequence is CASQGFRDRDTQYF. CDR3 nucleotide sequence: TGCGCCAGCCAGGGTTTCCGTGATAGGGATACGCAGTATTTT.

This clone was seen more than once but under ten times. The rearrangement links TRBV2 to TRBJ1-1; D call uncertain. V was trimmed by 1 base and J by 11 bases, leaving 14 bases between them. This CDR3 has 13 residues. CDR1 SNHLY and CDR2 FYNNEI come from the germline V gene. The CDR3, as DNA: TGTGCCAGCAGTGAAGGTAGAGATACGGTTGCTTTCTTT. Amino acid sequence: CASSEGRDTVAFF.

This clone appeared a single time. The V call is TRBV10-3, the J call TRBJ2-7, with D possibly TRBD1 on 7 matching bases. CDR3 size: 13 residues. Germline CDR1 ENHRY, CDR2 SYGVKD. The ends were cut back, 10 bases at V and 2 bases at J, with 15 bases in the middle. The CDR3 nucleotides read TGTGCCACCGCGGGACAGCCCCCCTACGAGCAGTACGTC. Its translation: CATAGQPPYEQYV.

This chain connects TRBV6-6 to TRBJ1-2; D may be TRBD1 (6 bases). The CDR3 spans 13 residues. Germline lookup yields CDR1 MNHNY and CDR2 SVGAGI (reference sequence). Trimming removed 7 bases at V and 6 bases at J, with 15 bases between. The CDR3 bases are TGTGCCAGCACTCCCTGGCAGGGGCATGGCTACACCTTC. Translating it yields CASTPWQGHGYTF.

The sample holds a few counts of this clone. V and J are TRBV23-1 and TRBJ1-3; D may be TRBD1 (6 bases). TRBV23-1 counts as an open reading frame of uncertain function. This CDR3 is 16 amino acids long. V was shortened by 0 bases and J by 3 bases, with 12 bases between the two germline ends. The CDR3 DNA follows: TGCGCCAGCAGTCAATCGTACAGGGAAGGTGGAAACACCATATATTTT. Encoded protein: CASSQSYREGGNTIYF.

The chain is built from TRBV3-1 (or the pseudogene TRBV3-2) and TRBJ1-4, with 8 bases that match TRBD1. This CDR3 contains 14 residues. CDR1 and CDR2 from the germline V gene are LGHDT and YNNKEL (reference sequence). V dropped 2 bases and J dropped 7; count of bases not matched to a gene: 3. The CDR3 DNA sequence: TGTGCCAGCAGCCAAACAGGGACAGGTGAAAAACTGTTTTTT. This codes for CASSQTGTGEKLFF.

This clone showed up just a few times. The rearrangement links TRBV7-2 to TRBJ1-6; D perhaps matches TRBD1 (5 bases). Germline V CDR1 and CDR2: SGHTA, FQGNSA. V was trimmed by 2 bases and J by 10 bases, leaving 12 bases between them. This CDR3 is built from 14 residues. CDR3: CASSLTGQWSPLHF. CDR3 DNA sequence: TGTGCCAGCAGCTTAACCGGACAATGGTCACCCCTCCACTTT. The full variable domain, in which reference TRBV7-2 and TRBJ1-6 provide the parts outside the CDR3, is GAGVSQSPSNKVTEKGKDVELRCDPISGHTALYWYRQSLGQGLEFLIYFQGNSAPDKSGLPSDRFSAERTGGSVSTLTIQRTQQEDSAVYLCASSLTGQWSPLHFGNGTRLTVT.

The chain couples TRBV18 to TRBJ1-4, with a tentative D call TRBD1 (5 bases). Germline V gives CDR1 KGHSH, CDR2 LQKENI. Trimming shortened V by 1 base and J by 6 bases, and 12 bases separated the two germline ends. The length of the CDR3 is 15 residues. The DNA of the CDR3 is TGTGCCAGCTCACCACGACCCGGGGGGGATGAAAAACTGTTTTTT. Its protein product is CASSPRPGGDEKLFF.

The chain carries TRBV10-2 and TRBJ2-6; no firm D call. Trimming left V 2 bases short and J 1 base short, with 9 bases between. The CDR3 runs 16 residues. Looked up from germline, CDR1 is WSHSY and CDR2 is SAAADI. As DNA, the CDR3 is TGCGCCAGCAGTGAGATGCGGCGATCTGGGGCCAACGTCCTGACTTTC. It codes for CASSEMRRSGANVLTF.

This clone was seen a single time. CDR3 loop: CASSLGYGNYGYTF. The CDR3 nucleotides are TGTGCCAGCAGCTTGGGCTACGGGAACTATGGCTACACCTTC. The rearrangement links TRBV5-5 to TRBJ1-2; D remains unclear. This CDR3 is 14 amino acids long. V was shortened by 0 bases and J by 2 bases, with 8 bases between the two germline ends. Germline lookup yields CDR1 SGHKS and CDR2 YYEKEE (reference sequence).

The V gene is TRBV4-1, the J gene TRBJ1-2; D is perhaps TRBD1 (5 bases). The length of the CDR3 is 15 residues. With 0 bases removed from V and 6 bases from J, the gap between germline ends came to 14 bases. Germline V lookup: CDR1 MGHRA, CDR2 YSYEKL. This chain's CDR3 is CASSQEGRGSDGYTF. Written as DNA, the CDR3 is TGCGCCAGCAGCCAAGAAGGTAGGGGTAGTGATGGCTACACCTTC.

This rearrangement joins TRBV6-2 or TRBV6-3 to TRBJ2-7; 11 bases map to TRBD2. Trimming cost V 5 bases and J 2 bases; bases outside gene matches: 11. CDR3 size: 17 residues. The germline CDR1 and CDR2 sequences are MNHEY and SVGEGT. In nucleotides, the CDR3 is TGTGCCAGCAGTCCACCGGGGGTAGCGGGGGGGCCCTACGAGCAGTACGTC. It specifies CASSPPGVAGGPYEQYV.

This clone has a handful of counts. This chain joins TRBV11-2 and TRBJ1-4; D gene ambiguous. The CDR3 loop spans 16 amino acids. Trimming took 4 bases from V and 6 from J, leaving 18 bases between them. Germline values: CDR1 SGHAT, CDR2 FQNNGV. The CDR3 region has the DNA TGTGCCAGCAGCTCCGGGAATAACGGGGTGTATGAAAAACTGTTTTTT. This translates into CASSSGNNGVYEKLFF.

V usage is TRBV7-8 and J usage is TRBJ2-2; 9 nucleotides agree with TRBD2. The ends lost 2 bases at V and 6 bases at J; junction bases unmatched: 7. The CDR3 has 16 amino acids. Germline V gives CDR1 SGHVS, CDR2 FQNEAQ. The CDR3 spells CASSLPGLALPGELFF. CDR3 DNA: TGTGCCAGCAGCTTACCGGGACTAGCCCTCCCCGGGGAGCTGTTTTTT.

The chain couples TRBV18 to TRBJ2-7; possibly TRBD2 for D (6 bases). Between the trimmed V and J ends, which lost 6 bases and 3 bases, there was a span of 6 bases. Germline V CDR1 and CDR2: KGHSH, LQKENI. This CDR3 is built from 11 residues. The CDR3: CASSGGYEQYF. The DNA for the CDR3 is TGTGCCAGCTCGGGAGGCTACGAGCAGTACTTC.

The chain couples TRBV12-3 or TRBV12-4 to TRBJ2-3; a possible D gene is TRBD1 (6 bases). The ends were cut back, 3 bases at V and 6 bases at J, with 10 bases in the middle. The CDR3 sequence is 13 residues long. For the CDR3, the DNA is TGTGCCAGCAGTTTGGTGAGGGGGGATACGCAGTATTTT. Translating gives CASSLVRGDTQYF.

The gene calls are TRBV5-1 and TRBJ2-5; D unresolved. The germline V and J ends were trimmed by 2 bases and 1 base, with 15 bases remaining between them. Per germline, CDR1 SGHRS and CDR2 YFSETQ. The CDR3 is 16 residues long. The chain's CDR3 is CASSFSLVQSQETQYF. The CDR3 DNA sequence: TGCGCCAGCAGCTTTTCCCTTGTGCAGTCCCAAGAGACCCAGTACTTC.

As to this clone: The germline gene is not matched at one end of the junction; a read error may be the cause. The chain employs TRBV5-3 and TRBJ2-7, with a possible D match to TRBD1 (6 bases). TRBV5-3 falls under the ORF class, with uncertain function. CDR3 length: 14 amino acids. CDR3 in amino acids: CARREGVVSYEQYF. The DNA for the CDR3 is TGTGCCCGAAGAGAGGGGGTAGTCTCCTACGAGCAGTACTTC.

This clone was seen just once. This chain connects TRBV19 to TRBJ2-7; 10 bases align to TRBD1. Germline CDR1 is LNHDA and CDR2 is SQIVND (reference sequence). The ends lost 4 bases at V and 6 bases at J; junction bases unmatched: 6. There are 14 residues in the CDR3. CDR3 nucleotide sequence: TGTGCCAGTAGTAGACAGGGGGCGAGTCTCGAGCAGTACTTC. Translation: CASSRQGASLEQYF.